This T cell receptor (beta chain) was sequenced in a study of molecular identifiers for immune sequencing clone quantification. Study-wide results and limits: In a background of around 920,000 naive cells, spiked Jurkat TCR RNA from one cell was reportedly detectable. Clones that had above 20 RNA copies took up over 97% of effector molecules but under 1% in naive cells.

Previously described methods with listed TCR primers produced the bulk TCR libraries. Each CDR3 protein is one row after TCRdb ran MiXCR on the PCR reads. The table includes around 320,000 distinct CDR3 sequences, roughly a quarter detected once. The CDR3 runs 15 residues. V gave up 4 bases and J gave up 4 bases, with 16 bases separating them. As CD8+CD4-CCR7+CD45RA+ cells, naive CD8 T cells were sorted. Comment on this clonotype: Its antigen is currently unknown. Just one base apart from a much larger clone, this may be a read error.

The sequenced material came from naive CD8+ T cells from blood, with Jurkat cell RNA spiked in. Subset denoted: FACS-sorted CD8+CD4-CCR7+CD45RA+ naive T cells. The V and J genes are TRBV12-3 or TRBV12-4 and TRBJ1-1; tentative D call: TRBD1 (5 bases). The clonotype comes from a human donor in good health. Some libraries in this study had Jurkat cell RNA spiked in. This CDR3 is CASSSPSTASTEAFF. The CDR3 bases are TGTGCCAGCAGTTCACCCTCGACAGCGAGCACTGAAGCTTTCTTT.